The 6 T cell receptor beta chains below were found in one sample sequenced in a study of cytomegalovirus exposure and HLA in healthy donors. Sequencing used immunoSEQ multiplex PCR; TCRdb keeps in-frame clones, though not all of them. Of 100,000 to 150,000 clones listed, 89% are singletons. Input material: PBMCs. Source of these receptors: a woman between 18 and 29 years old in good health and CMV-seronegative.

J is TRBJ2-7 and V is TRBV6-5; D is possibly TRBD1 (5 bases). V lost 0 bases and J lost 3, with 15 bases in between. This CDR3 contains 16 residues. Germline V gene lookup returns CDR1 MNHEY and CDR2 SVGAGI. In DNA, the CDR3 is TGTGCCAGCAGTTACTCCTCGGGCCCAGGGCTCTACGAGCAGTACTTC. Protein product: CASSYSSGPGLYEQYF.

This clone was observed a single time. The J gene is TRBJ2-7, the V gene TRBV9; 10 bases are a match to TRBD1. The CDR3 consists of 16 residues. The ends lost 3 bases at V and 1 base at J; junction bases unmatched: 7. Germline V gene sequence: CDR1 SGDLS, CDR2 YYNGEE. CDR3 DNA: TGTGCCAGCAGCGCCGGGACAGGGGCCCGTTCCTACGAGCAGTACTTC. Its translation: CASSAGTGARSYEQYF.

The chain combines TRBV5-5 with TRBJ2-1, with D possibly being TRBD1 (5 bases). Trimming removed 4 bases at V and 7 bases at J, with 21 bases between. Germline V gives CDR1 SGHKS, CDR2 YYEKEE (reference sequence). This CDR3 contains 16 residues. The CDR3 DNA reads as TGTGCCAGCAGCATTTCCGTTCGTCACCCAGGGAATGAGCAGTTCTTC. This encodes CASSISVRHPGNEQFF.

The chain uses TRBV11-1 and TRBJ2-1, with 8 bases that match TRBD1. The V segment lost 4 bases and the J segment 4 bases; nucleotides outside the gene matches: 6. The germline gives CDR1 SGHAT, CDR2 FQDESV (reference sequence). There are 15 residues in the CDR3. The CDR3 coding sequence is TGTGCCAGCAGCTCTGGACAGGGCGATTACAATGAGCAGTTCTTC. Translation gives CASSSGQGDYNEQFF.

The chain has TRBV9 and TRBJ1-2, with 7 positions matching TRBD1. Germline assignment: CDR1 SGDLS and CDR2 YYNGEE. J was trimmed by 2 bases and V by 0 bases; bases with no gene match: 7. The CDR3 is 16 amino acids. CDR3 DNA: TGTGCCAGCAGCGTAGGCGGCAGGGGGACAAACTATGGCTACACCTTC. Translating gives CASSVGGRGTNYGYTF.

CDR3 in DNA: TGTGCCAGCAGCGCCAACGGACAGGGGGCGCTTGGTACGCAGTATTTT. It encodes CASSANGQGALGTQYF. The chain is built from TRBV7-8 and TRBJ2-3, with 11 bases aligning to TRBD1. Per the germline V gene, CDR1 is SGHVS and CDR2 is FQNEAQ. V dropped 5 bases and J dropped 8; count of bases not matched to a gene: 12. CDR3 length: 16 amino acids.